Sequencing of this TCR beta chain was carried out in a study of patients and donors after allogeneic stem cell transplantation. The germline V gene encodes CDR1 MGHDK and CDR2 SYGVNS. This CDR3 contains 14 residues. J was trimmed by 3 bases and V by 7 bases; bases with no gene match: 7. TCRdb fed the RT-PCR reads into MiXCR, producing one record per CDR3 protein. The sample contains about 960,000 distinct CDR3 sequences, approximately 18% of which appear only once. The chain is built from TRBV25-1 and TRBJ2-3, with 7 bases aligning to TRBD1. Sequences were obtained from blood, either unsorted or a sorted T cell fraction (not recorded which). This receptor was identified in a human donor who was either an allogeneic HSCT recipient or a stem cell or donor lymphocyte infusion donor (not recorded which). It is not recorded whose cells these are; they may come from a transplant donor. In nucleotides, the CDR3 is TGTGCCAGCAACCGAGGGGGCCGGACAGATACGCAGTATTTT. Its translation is CASNRGGRTDTQYF. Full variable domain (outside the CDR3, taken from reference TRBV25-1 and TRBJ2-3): EADIYQTPRYLVIGTGKKITLECSQTMGHDKMYWYQQDPGMELHLIHYSYGVNSTEKGDLSSESTVSRIRTEHFPLTLESARPSHTSQYLCASNRGGRTDTQYFGPGTRLTVL.